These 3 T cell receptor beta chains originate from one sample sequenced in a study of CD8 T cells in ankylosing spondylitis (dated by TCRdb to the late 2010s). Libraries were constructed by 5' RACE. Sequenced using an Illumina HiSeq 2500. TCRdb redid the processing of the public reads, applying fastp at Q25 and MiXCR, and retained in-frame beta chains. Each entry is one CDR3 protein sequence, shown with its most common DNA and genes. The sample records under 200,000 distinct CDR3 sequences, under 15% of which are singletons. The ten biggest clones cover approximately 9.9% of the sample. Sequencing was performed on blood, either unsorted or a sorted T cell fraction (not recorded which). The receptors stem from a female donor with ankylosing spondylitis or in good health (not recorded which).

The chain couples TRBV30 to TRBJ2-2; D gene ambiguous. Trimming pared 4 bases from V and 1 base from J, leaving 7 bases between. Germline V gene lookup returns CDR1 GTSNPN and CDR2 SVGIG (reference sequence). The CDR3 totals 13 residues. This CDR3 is CAWKGRNTGELFF. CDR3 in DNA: TGTGCCTGGAAAGGGCGGAACACCGGGGAGCTGTTTTTT.

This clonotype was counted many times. In DNA form, the CDR3 reads TGCAGCGTGGGAGGCAGGGGGAGCCATGAAAAACTGTTTTTT. It codes for CSVGGRGSHEKLFF. The J gene is TRBJ1-4, the V gene TRBV29-1; TRBD1 matches 7 bases. The length of the CDR3 is 14 residues. Looked up from germline, CDR1 is SQVTM and CDR2 is ANQGSEA. Germline trimming cut 6 bases from V and 6 bases from J; bases unmatched to any gene: 10.

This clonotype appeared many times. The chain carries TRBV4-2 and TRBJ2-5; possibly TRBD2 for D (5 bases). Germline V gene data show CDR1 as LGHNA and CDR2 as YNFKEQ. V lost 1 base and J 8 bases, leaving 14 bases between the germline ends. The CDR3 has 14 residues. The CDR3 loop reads CASSQGVSPGTQYF. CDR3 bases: TGTGCCAGCAGCCAAGGGGTATCCCCGGGAACCCAGTACTTC.